The clone carrying this T cell receptor (beta chain) was observed once. A much larger clone differs from this one at a single base, so this may be a read error. The entry originates in a study of blood T cells in healthy people across ages. V gave up 0 bases and J gave up 4 bases, with 13 bases separating them. The CDR3 sequence is 16 residues long. Germline values: CDR1 SGHRS, CDR2 YFSETQ. Then a second PCR, running about 6 to 11 cycles, was carried out with a sample-barcoded 5' primer and a J-beta primer mix. TCRdb passed the 5' RACE reads through MiXCR, listing each CDR3 protein once. The sample yields some 790,000 distinct CDR3 sequences, about 30% seen once.

The source of this sequence is a woman of 80 years or more in good health. The sequenced material came from blood. This chain joins TRBV5-1 and TRBJ2-2; D may be TRBD1 (6 bases). The CDR3 nucleotides are TGCGCCAGCAGCTTGGGGACAGTACTGAGCACCGGGGAGCTGTTTTTT. It translates to CASSLGTVLSTGELFF.